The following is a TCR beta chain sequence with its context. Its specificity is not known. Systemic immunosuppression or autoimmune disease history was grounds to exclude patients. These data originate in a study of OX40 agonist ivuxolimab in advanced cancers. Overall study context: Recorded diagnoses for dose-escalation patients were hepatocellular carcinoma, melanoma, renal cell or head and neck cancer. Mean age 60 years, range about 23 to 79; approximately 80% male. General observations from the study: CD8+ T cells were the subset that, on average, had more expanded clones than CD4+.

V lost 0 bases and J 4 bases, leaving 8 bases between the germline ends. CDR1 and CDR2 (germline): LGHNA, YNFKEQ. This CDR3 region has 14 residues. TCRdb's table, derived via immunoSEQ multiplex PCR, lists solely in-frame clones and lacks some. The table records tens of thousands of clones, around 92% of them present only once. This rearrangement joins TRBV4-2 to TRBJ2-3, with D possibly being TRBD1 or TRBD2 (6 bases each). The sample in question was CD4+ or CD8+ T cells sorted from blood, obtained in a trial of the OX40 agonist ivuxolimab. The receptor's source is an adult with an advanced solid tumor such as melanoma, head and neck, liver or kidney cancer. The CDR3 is CASSQERGADTQYF. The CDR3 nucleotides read TGTGCCAGCAGCCAAGAGAGGGGGGCAGATACGCAGTATTTT.